The 14 T cell receptor beta chains reported below all come from one sample, sequenced in a study of Graves' ophthalmopathy and Graves' hyperthyroidism. Transcripts of RNA were the source for amplifying TCR beta CDR3 regions. HTBI-primed first-round RT-PCR preceded second-round multiplex PCR. MiXCR was run by TCRdb on the multiplex PCR reads, yielding one entry per CDR3 protein. The data contain approximately 1.2 million distinct CDR3 sequences, about 36% of them singletons. Material: peripheral blood or thyroid tissue (not recorded which). The receptor set was obtained from an adult man with Graves' hyperthyroidism.

The chain links TRBV12-3 or TRBV12-4 to TRBJ2-5; TRBD2 aligns across 15 bases. V trimming: 6 bases; J trimming: 4 bases; junction bases outside the gene matches: 9. This CDR3 is 17 amino acids long. The CDR3 region has the DNA TGTGCCAGCAGAGACCGGACTAGCGGGAGGGAACGAGAGACCCAGTACTTC. Protein: CASRDRTSGRERETQYF.

This chain joins TRBV29-1 and TRBJ1-5; a weak D match, TRBD1 (6 bases). Per germline, CDR1 SQVTM and CDR2 ANQGSEA. Deletions cut 8 bases from V and 5 bases from J, with 13 bases between. The CDR3 consists of 12 residues. The CDR3 here is CSSPGGDQPQHF. The CDR3 nucleotides read TGCAGCAGTCCGGGGGGCGATCAGCCCCAGCATTTT. Supplemented by reference TRBV29-1 and TRBJ1-5, the full variable domain reads SAVISQKPSRDICQRGTSLTIQCQVDSQVTMMFWYRQQPGQSLTLIATANQGSEATYESGFVIDKFPISRPNLTFSTLTVSNMSPEDSSIYLCSSPGGDQPQHFGDGTRLSIL.

This clonotype showed up many times. The J gene is TRBJ2-5, the V gene TRBV4-3, with unresolved D. The germline CDR1 and CDR2 sequences are LGHNA and YSLEER. Trimming took off 0 bases at V and 9 bases at J, with 17 bases between the two ends. The CDR3 spans 15 residues. As DNA, the CDR3 is TGCGCCAGCAGCCAAGAGACGCGGCCGGGTCAGGCCCAGTACTTC. The encoded protein is CASSQETRPGQAQYF.

This clonotype was observed many times. The rearrangement joins TRBV7-9 to TRBJ1-1; D gene uncertain. Trimming took off 0 bases at V and 7 bases at J, with 12 bases between the two ends. Per the germline V gene, CDR1 is SEHNR and CDR2 is FQNEAQ (reference sequence). The CDR3 runs 14 residues. The DNA for the CDR3 is TGTGCCAGCAGCTTAGCGGGTTCGGGTCGTGAAGCTTTCTTT. Its translation is CASSLAGSGREAFF.

This clonotype has ten or more counts. The chain carries TRBV7-2 and TRBJ2-5; D unresolved. This CDR3 comprises 14 residues. Germline CDR1 SGHTA, CDR2 FQGNSA. Trimming took 1 base from V and 3 from J, leaving 9 bases between them. The CDR3 protein is CASSLDPQKETQYF. Here the CDR3 DNA reads TGTGCCAGCAGCTTAGATCCCCAGAAAGAGACCCAGTACTTC. Full variable domain (remainder filled in from reference TRBV7-2 and TRBJ2-5): GAGVSQSPSNKVTEKGKDVELRCDPISGHTALYWYRQSLGQGLEFLIYFQGNSAPDKSGLPSDRFSAERTGGSVSTLTIQRTQQEDSAVYLCASSLDPQKETQYFGPGTRLLVL.

This clonotype turned up a few times. The CDR3: CASTNPDRTYEQYF. DNA for the CDR3: TGTGCCAGCACCAACCCCGACAGGACCTACGAGCAGTACTTC. This sequence joins TRBV12-3 or TRBV12-4 and TRBJ2-7; D may be TRBD1 (6 bases). This CDR3 spans 14 amino acids. Trimming cost V 7 bases and J 2 bases, with 15 bases left between them.

This clonotype was counted at least ten times. The chain couples TRBV11-2 to TRBJ2-5, with 8 positions matching TRBD2. Germline V lookup: CDR1 SGHAT, CDR2 FQNNGV. CDR3 length equals 15 residues. V lost 5 bases, J lost 3 bases, and 8 bases stayed unmatched. The CDR3 protein is CASSNGGGLKETQYF. CDR3 in DNA: TGTGCCAGCAGCAACGGGGGGGGACTAAAAGAGACCCAGTACTTC. The entire variable domain, with the rest obtained from reference TRBV11-2 and TRBJ2-5, is as follows: EAGVAQSPRYKIIEKRQSVAFWCNPISGHATLYWYQQILGQGPKLLIQFQNNGVVDDSQLPKDRFSAERLKGVDSTLKIQPAKLEDSAVYLCASSNGGGLKETQYFGPGTRLLVL.

This clonotype was seen at least ten times. This chain links TRBV2 with TRBJ2-7; D not resolved. The CDR3 covers 13 residues. Trimming left V 0 bases short and J 6 bases short, with 9 bases between. Germline V lookup: CDR1 SNHLY, CDR2 FYNNEI. The CDR3 reads CASSEANSLEQYF. The CDR3 region has the DNA TGTGCCAGCAGTGAAGCGAATTCTCTCGAGCAGTACTTC. Combining the CDR3 with reference TRBV2 and TRBJ2-7 gives the whole variable domain EPEVTQTPSHQVTQMGQEVILRCVPISNHLYFYWYRQILGQKVEFLVSFYNNEISEKSEIFDDQFSVERPDGSNFTLKIRSTKLEDSAMYFCASSEANSLEQYFGPGTRLTVT.

V usage is TRBV7-9 and J usage is TRBJ2-3, with D unresolved. Germline values: CDR1 SEHNR, CDR2 FQNEAQ (reference sequence). With 0 bases removed from V and 6 bases from J, the gap between germline ends came to 7 bases. This CDR3 has 13 residues. The CDR3 sequence: CASSLAPSDTQYF. For the CDR3, the DNA is TGTGCCAGCAGCTTAGCGCCGTCGGATACGCAGTATTTT.

Concerning this clonotype: One end of the junction does not line up with germline, which may come from a read error. The rearrangement uses TRBV4-1 and TRBJ1-2; no definite D call. Per the germline V gene, CDR1 is MGHRA and CDR2 is YSYEKL. The CDR3 runs 13 residues. The CDR3: CASSRRGHLGCTF. Written as DNA, the CDR3 is TGCGCCAGCAGCCGGAGAGGGCATCTTGGCTGCACCTTC.

This clonotype has a count of ten or more. V is TRBV5-4 and J is TRBJ1-1; unclear D gene. The CDR3 sequence is 14 residues long. Germline V lookup: CDR1 SGHNT, CDR2 YYREEE (reference sequence). The V and J ends lost 4 bases and 1 base respectively, with 11 bases between them. CDR3 loop: CASSLQEPNTEAFF. Here the CDR3 DNA reads TGTGCCAGCAGCCTGCAGGAGCCGAACACTGAAGCTTTCTTT.

This chain joins TRBV6-2 or TRBV6-3 and TRBJ1-1, with D possibly matching TRBD1 (5 bases). V lost 6 bases and J lost 8, with 16 bases in between. CDR1 MNHEY and CDR2 SVGEGT come from the germline V gene. This CDR3 has 13 residues. The CDR3 sequence: CASRRNVGQEAFF. CDR3 bases: TGTGCCAGCAGAAGGAACGTGGGGCAAGAAGCTTTCTTT.

The CDR3 nucleotides are TGTGCCAGCAGCTTAGTCCCCTCGGCCACCGGGGAGCTGTTTTTT. This gives the protein CASSLVPSATGELFF. The chain carries TRBV7-6 and TRBJ2-2; D is undetermined. The germline CDR1 and CDR2 sequences are SGHVS and FNYEAQ. The V end lost 1 base, the J end lost 4 bases, and 10 bases lay between the germline ends. The CDR3 covers 15 residues.

As to this clonotype: A much larger clone sits a single nucleotide away, making a read error possible. The CDR3 nucleotides read TGTGCCAGCAGTACAGAGGCTGACTATGGCTACACCTTC. The encoded protein is CASSTEADYGYTF. The chain combines TRBV11-2 with TRBJ1-2; no definite D call. The CDR3 consists of 13 residues. Trimming removed 6 bases from V and 3 bases from J, with 11 bases in between. Germline V gene sequence: CDR1 SGHAT, CDR2 FQNNGV.